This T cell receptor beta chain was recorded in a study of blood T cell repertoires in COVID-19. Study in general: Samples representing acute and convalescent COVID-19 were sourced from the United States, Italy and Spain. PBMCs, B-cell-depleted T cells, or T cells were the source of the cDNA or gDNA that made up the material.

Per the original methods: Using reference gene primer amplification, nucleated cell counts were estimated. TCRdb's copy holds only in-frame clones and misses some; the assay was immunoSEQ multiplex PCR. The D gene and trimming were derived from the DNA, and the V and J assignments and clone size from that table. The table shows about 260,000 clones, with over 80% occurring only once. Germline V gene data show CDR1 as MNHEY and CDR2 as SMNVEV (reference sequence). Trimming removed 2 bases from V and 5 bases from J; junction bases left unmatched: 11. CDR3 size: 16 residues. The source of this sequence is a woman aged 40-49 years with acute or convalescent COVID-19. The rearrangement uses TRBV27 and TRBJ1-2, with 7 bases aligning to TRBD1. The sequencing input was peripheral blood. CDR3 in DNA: TGTGCCAGCAGTTTACGCTCCGGTCCACAGGGGTATGGCTACACCTTC. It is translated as CASSLRSGPQGYGYTF.